These 8 T cell receptor beta chains originate from one sample sequenced in a study of metastatic and nonmetastatic thyroid tumors. TCRdb re-called the PCR reads through MiXCR. In the table there are around 31,000 clones, about 15% of which are singletons. No patient had received any treatment before thyroid surgery. The source material was blood. Receptors originate from a male donor with papillary thyroid cancer or a benign thyroid nodule (not recorded which). Some clones in this sample may be carry-over from other donors' samples.

This clone has ten or more counts. This rearrangement joins TRBV19 to TRBJ2-6, with a possible D match to TRBD2 (5 bases). CDR3 size: 17 residues. Germline CDR1 reads LNHDA; CDR2 reads SQIVND (reference sequence). Trimming pared 1 base from V and 9 bases from J, leaving 19 bases between. The CDR3 bases are TGTGCCAGTAGTATAGGGCGGGTACAAGGGAAGGGCAACGTCCTGACTTTC. Its translation: CASSIGRVQGKGNVLTF.

The table lists this clone with many counts. The chain carries TRBV7-9 and TRBJ2-2; maybe TRBD2 (5 bases). Trimming took off 2 bases at V and 7 bases at J, with 11 bases between the two ends. Germline-derived CDR1 and CDR2 are SEHNR and FQNEAQ (reference sequence). CDR3 length: 14 amino acids. The CDR3, as DNA: TGTGCCAGCAGCTTATCCTGGACTGTCGGGGAGCTGTTTTTT. Encoded protein: CASSLSWTVGELFF.

At least ten counts were recorded for this clone. The CDR3 spells CASPWWEQYF. CDR3 bases: TGTGCCAGCCCCTGGTGGGAGCAGTACTTC. The J gene is TRBJ2-7, the V gene TRBV6-1; no firm D call. The germline V and J ends were trimmed by 8 bases and 7 bases, with 9 bases remaining between them. The CDR3 spans 10 residues. The germline CDR1 and CDR2 sequences are MNHNS and SASEGT.

The table lists this clone with many counts. This chain connects TRBV5-1 to TRBJ1-2; D not resolved. The ends were cut back, 4 bases at V and 6 bases at J, with 16 bases in the middle. The CDR3 is 14 residues long. Germline V gives CDR1 SGHRS, CDR2 YFSETQ. CDR3 amino acids: CASSLRTASDGYTF. The DNA for the CDR3 is TGCGCCAGCAGCCTTCGGACGGCTTCGGATGGCTACACCTTC.

This clone was seen ten or more times. The rearrangement links TRBV2 to TRBJ1-4; D is ambiguous. V lost 7 bases and J lost 3, with 9 bases in between. Per the germline V gene, CDR1 is SNHLY and CDR2 is FYNNEI. This CDR3 is built from 13 residues. Here the CDR3 reads CASTWGSNEKLFF. The CDR3 DNA sequence: TGTGCCAGCACATGGGGTTCTAATGAAAAACTGTTTTTT.

This clone was seen ten or more times. This chain uses TRBV28 with TRBJ1-5, with 9 bases lining up with TRBD1. The CDR3 contains 14 residues. Trimming at V came to 5 bases and at J to 5 bases, leaving 4 bases not matched to a gene. Germline loops: CDR1 MDHEN, CDR2 SYDVKM. The CDR3 sequence: CASSNRGLDQPQHF. CDR3 in DNA: TGTGCCAGCAGTAACAGGGGGCTGGATCAGCCCCAGCATTTT.

The chain has TRBV30 and TRBJ2-2; D not certain. The CDR3 spans 16 residues. V gave up 0 bases and J gave up 0 bases, with 11 bases separating them. Germline V gives CDR1 GTSNPN, CDR2 SVGIG (reference sequence). For the CDR3, the DNA is TGTGCCTGGAGTGTACTAAATTTCGCGAACACCGGGGAGCTGTTTTTT. This translates into CAWSVLNFANTGELFF.

This clone was seen at least ten times. V usage is TRBV19 and J usage is TRBJ2-7, with D unresolved. Trimming left V 3 bases short and J 0 bases short, with 9 bases between. CDR1 LNHDA and CDR2 SQIVND come from the germline V gene (reference sequence). CDR3 length: 14 amino acids. The CDR3 nucleotides are TGTGCCAGTAGTATCAATAGGAACTCCTACGAGCAGTACTTC. Protein: CASSINRNSYEQYF.